Below are 12 T cell receptor beta chains sequenced from a single sample in a study of cytomegalovirus exposure and HLA in healthy donors. PCR primers comprised 60 Vbeta and 13 Jbeta primers. Only in-frame clones appear in the TCRdb table, and some are missing; sequencing was by immunoSEQ multiplex PCR. The sample data list 120,000 to 150,000 clones. The sequencing sample was made of PBMCs. These receptors were obtained from a middle-aged man in good health and CMV-seronegative.

This chain joins TRBV9 and TRBJ2-7, with 7 bases identical to TRBD1. This CDR3 region has 15 residues. Trimming cost V 4 bases and J 2 bases; bases outside gene matches: 9. Germline-derived CDR1 and CDR2 are SGDLS and YYNGEE. Here the CDR3 reads CASSSPGQIPYEQYF. CDR3 nucleotides: TGTGCCAGCAGCAGCCCGGGACAGATACCCTACGAGCAGTACTTC. The entire variable domain, with the rest obtained from reference TRBV9 and TRBJ2-7, is as follows: DSGVTQTPKHLITATGQRVTLRCSPRSGDLSVYWYQQSLDQGLQFLIQYYNGEERAKGNILERFSAQQFPDLHSELNLSSLELGDSALYFCASSSPGQIPYEQYFGPGTRLTVT.

V and J are TRBV10-3 and TRBJ2-4, with D maybe TRBD2 (6 bases). CDR3 length equals 15 residues. V gave up 2 bases and J gave up 6 bases, with 14 bases separating them. Germline CDR1 is ENHRY and CDR2 is SYGVKD. The CDR3 bases are TGTGCCATCAGTGAGGGACGGGGGTACCTAAACATTCAGTACTTC. Its protein is CAISEGRGYLNIQYF.

This chain connects TRBV2 to TRBJ2-1; possible D gene TRBD1, 6 bases. Trimming shortened V by 7 bases and J by 5 bases, and 12 bases separated the two germline ends. Looked up from germline, CDR1 is SNHLY and CDR2 is FYNNEI. The CDR3 consists of 13 residues. The CDR3 region is CASKRDKNNEQFF. CDR3 DNA: TGTGCCAGCAAACGGGACAAAAACAATGAGCAGTTCTTC.

The chain has TRBV5-6 and TRBJ1-2; 10 bases line up with TRBD1. CDR3 length: 13 residues. Germline values: CDR1 SGHDT, CDR2 YYEEEE. J was trimmed by 8 bases and V by 2 bases; bases with no gene match: 3. The CDR3 nucleotides are TGTGCCAGCAGCTTAAGGGACAGGGGAGGCTACACCTTC. It encodes CASSLRDRGGYTF.

The V call is TRBV10-3, the J call TRBJ1-1; 8 bases line up with TRBD1. J gave up 6 bases and V 4 bases, and 7 bases lay outside the gene matches. The CDR3 has 14 residues. Germline V gene lookup returns CDR1 ENHRY and CDR2 SYGVKD. CDR3 protein: CAISGRGRYPEAFF. The CDR3 DNA reads TGTGCCATCAGTGGCAGGGGGCGATACCCTGAAGCTTTCTTT.

The rearrangement uses TRBV7-2 and TRBJ1-6; weak D call: TRBD1 (6 bases). The CDR3 loop spans 14 amino acids. V was cut by 4 bases and J by 14 bases, with 18 bases left in between. Looked up from germline, CDR1 is SGHTA and CDR2 is FQGNSA. The CDR3 DNA reads as TGTGCCAGCAGCTCGACAGGCGCCGTTGCAGCCCTCCACTTT. This sequence encodes CASSSTGAVAALHF.

V gene TRBV5-1 combines with J gene TRBJ2-7; perhaps TRBD1 as D (6 bases). Germline CDR1 and CDR2: SGHRS and YFSETQ. This CDR3 is built from 15 residues. The V gene lost 2 bases and the J gene lost 0 bases, with 12 bases spanning the gap. The CDR3 spells CASSFGQRPSYEQYF. The CDR3, as DNA: TGCGCCAGCAGCTTTGGACAGCGCCCCTCCTACGAGCAGTACTTC.

This chain joins TRBV28 and TRBJ1-5; 7 positions agree with TRBD1. Germline loops: CDR1 MDHEN, CDR2 SYDVKM. The CDR3 is 15 amino acids. With 6 bases clipped from V and 2 bases from J, the junction kept 7 bases outside the gene matches. The CDR3 sequence: CASSRTGDGNQPQHF. Written as DNA, the CDR3 is TGTGCCAGCAGCCGAACAGGGGATGGCAATCAGCCCCAGCATTTT. The whole variable domain, filled in from reference TRBV28 and TRBJ1-5, reads DVKVTQSSRYLVKRTGEKVFLECVQDMDHENMFWYRQDPGLGLRLIYFSYDVKMKEKGDIPEGYSVSREKKERFSLILESASTNQTSMYLCASSRTGDGNQPQHFGDGTRLSIL.

Written as DNA, the CDR3 is TGTGCCAGCAGTCCAGGGACGGGGGTCTATGGCTACACCTTC. It encodes CASSPGTGVYGYTF. The chain recombines TRBV28 with TRBJ1-2; D is possibly TRBD1 (5 bases). Between the trimmed V and J ends, which lost 5 bases and 4 bases, there was a span of 14 bases. The germline V gene encodes CDR1 MDHEN and CDR2 SYDVKM. The CDR3 length is 14 residues.

The chain recombines TRBV5-1 with TRBJ2-3, with a weak D call TRBD2 (6 bases). Germline loops: CDR1 SGHRS, CDR2 YFSETQ. The CDR3 covers 14 residues. The ends were cut back, 0 bases at V and 5 bases at J, with 10 bases in the middle. The CDR3 reads CASSLGAGLDTQYF. The DNA for the CDR3 is TGCGCCAGCAGCTTGGGTGCGGGGTTAGATACGCAGTATTTT.

V gene TRBV7-2 combines with J gene TRBJ2-1; D is perhaps TRBD1 (5 bases). Germline V CDR1 and CDR2: SGHTA, FQGNSA. The CDR3 covers 15 residues. V gave up 1 base and J gave up 4 bases, with 11 bases separating them. In nucleotides, the CDR3 is TGTGCCAGCAGCTTAGAGGGGCCTCAGTACAATGAGCAGTTCTTC. This encodes CASSLEGPQYNEQFF.

This sequence joins TRBV10-3 and TRBJ2-3; no clear D gene. This CDR3 spans 14 amino acids. From germline, CDR1 is ENHRY and CDR2 SYGVKD. Trimming removed 5 bases from V and 2 bases from J, with 11 bases in between. The CDR3 DNA reads TGTGCCATCAGTCGAGAGGTTCCCACAGATACGCAGTATTTT. Amino acids: CAISREVPTDTQYF.